This T cell receptor beta chain derives from a study of a mutant IDH1 vaccine in newly diagnosed glioma. Across the study: Radiotherapy alone preceded vaccination by 4-6 weeks; alternatively, vaccination started with temozolomide cycles. The treated group averaged 40.4 years old and was 62.5% male, roughly 38% female. Previous treatment comprised radiotherapy, temozolomide, or both, mostly both.

Specified time point: week 5, during vaccination. Each dose delivered 300 ug of mutant IDH1 20-mer peptide subcutaneously with imiquimod. Astrocytomas that were new, WHO grade 3 or 4, IDH1-mutant and ATRX-lost were present in the donors. The method was immunoSEQ multiplex PCR; TCRdb's version includes in-frame clones alone and lacks a portion of them. The sample yields roughly 30,000 clones, about nine tenths seen once. As for this clone: As yet, its antigen is unknown.

Germline-derived CDR1 and CDR2 are SNHLY and FYNNEI. V shed 4 bases and J 7 bases; nucleotides not matched to a gene: 8. This CDR3 contains 14 residues. The source is a woman aged 40 to 55 with glioma. Some clones in this sample may be carry-over from other donors' samples. The material was peripheral blood mononuclear cells (PBMCs), obtained from a glioma patient whose treatment included an IDH1 peptide vaccine. This sequence joins TRBV2 and TRBJ2-3; 7 nucleotides match TRBD2. CDR3 region: CASSGDGGVHTQYF. As DNA, the CDR3 is TGTGCCAGCAGTGGGGATGGGGGGGTTCATACGCAGTATTTT.